This paragraph reports one T cell receptor beta chain. Library construction for TCR beta used iRepertoire HTBI primers and Arm-PCR of CDR3 regions. Via MiXCR, TCRdb re-called the multiplex PCR reads, giving one row per CDR3 protein. This sample carries about 300,000 distinct CDR3 sequences, 18% of them seen once, and the ten largest clones take roughly 35%. The time point denotes: newly diagnosed GD, antithyroid drugs for less than 3 months. Extracted PBMC RNA gave rise to the TCR library. This entry comes from a study of regulatory T cells in long-lasting Graves disease. The CDR3 extends over 13 amino acids. V shed 4 bases and J 3 bases; nucleotides not matched to a gene: 1.

The sequence came from a female donor with Graves disease. The V call is TRBV12-3 or TRBV12-4, the J call TRBJ1-1; 8 positions match TRBD1. Source: peripheral blood mononuclear cells (PBMCs), taken at new diagnosis, from a patient treated with antithyroid drugs. The CDR3 DNA follows: TGTGCCAGCAGTTCGGGACAGGACACTGAAGCTTTCTTT. This sequence encodes CASSSGQDTEAFF.